The 25 T cell receptor beta chains below come from one sample, sequenced in a study of blood T cell repertoires in COVID-19. The table came from immunoSEQ multiplex PCR; TCRdb's copy has only in-frame clones and leaves some out. The sample lists about 200,000 clones, more than 70% occurring once. The sequenced sample consisted of peripheral blood. The receptors come from a man over 45 with COVID-19, enrolled during active disease.

This chain links TRBV19 with TRBJ1-1; D might be TRBD1 (5 bases). V lost 2 bases and J lost 10, with 11 bases in between. This CDR3 region has 12 residues. Germline V gene lookup returns CDR1 LNHDA and CDR2 SQIVND (reference sequence). DNA for the CDR3: TGTGCCAGTAGTATAACAGACAGAGGAGCTTTCTTT. Encoded protein: CASSITDRGAFF.

This clone has a single count. The V call is TRBV24-1, the J call TRBJ2-7; TRBD1 agrees at 7 bases. This CDR3 has 14 amino acids. The germline V gene has CDR1 KGHDR and CDR2 SFDVKD. V trimming: 3 bases; J trimming: 5 bases; junction bases outside the gene matches: 6. CDR3 DNA: TGTGCCACCAGTGATCAAAGGACAGGCGACGAGCAGTACTTC. Amino acid sequence: CATSDQRTGDEQYF.

V gene TRBV21-1 combines with J gene TRBJ2-7; the DNA was not compared with TRBD1, the D call given in the table. TRBV21-1 is a recognized pseudogene. The CDR3 has 17 amino acids. CDR3 DNA: TGTGCCAGCAGACAGTGGAGTAGGGGGCGGCTTGGCTACGAGCAGTACTTC. Protein: CASRQWSRGRLGYEQYF.

This clone came up once. The chain is built from TRBV28 and TRBJ1-1; TRBD1 might be the D (5 bases). Germline V CDR1 and CDR2: MDHEN, SYDVKM. The V end lost 10 bases, the J end lost 0 bases, and 21 bases lay between the germline ends. The CDR3 runs to 16 residues. The CDR3 coding sequence is TGTGCCATCACCAAGCCCCTAGGGGCCATGAACACTGAAGCTTTCTTT. Residues: CAITKPLGAMNTEAFF.

J is TRBJ2-6 and V is TRBV12-3 or TRBV12-4, with D hard to call. The length of the CDR3 is 13 residues. Trimming took off 6 bases at V and 4 bases at J, with 7 bases between the two ends. CDR3 in amino acids: CASSIAGANVLTF. The CDR3 nucleotides read TGTGCCAGCAGCATCGCGGGGGCCAACGTCCTGACTTTC.

The V gene is TRBV14, the J gene TRBJ2-1; 9 bases map to TRBD1. This CDR3 is 15 amino acids long. The germline CDR1 and CDR2 sequences are SGHDN and FVKESK. J gave up 13 bases and V 4 bases, and 14 bases lay outside the gene matches. CDR3 loop: CASSPDRGLTWSQFF. Here the CDR3 DNA reads TGTGCCAGCAGCCCGGACAGGGGACTAACCTGGTCCCAGTTCTTC.

J is TRBJ1-1 and V is TRBV19; 11 positions agree with TRBD1. The V gene's germline CDR1 is LNHDA and CDR2 SQIVND (reference sequence). The J segment lost 2 bases and the V segment lost 10 bases, leaving 9 bases of the junction unmatched. The CDR3 totals 15 residues. The DNA for the CDR3 is TGTGCCACCCGGACAGGGGGCGCGAAAAACACTGAAGCTTTCTTT. This sequence encodes CATRTGGAKNTEAFF.

J is TRBJ2-2 and V is TRBV27; TRBD1 matches at 10 bases. Trimming removed 3 bases from V and 7 bases from J; junction bases left unmatched: 5. CDR3 length: 15 amino acids. Per germline, CDR1 MNHEY and CDR2 SMNVEV (reference sequence). The CDR3 DNA sequence: TGTGCCAGCAGTTTCGGGACAGGGGCGCACGGGGAGCTGTTTTTT. This gives the protein CASSFGTGAHGELFF.

This clone was observed a single time. The CDR3 reads CASSQAGTRYTGELFF. CDR3 coding DNA: TGCGCCAGCAGCCAAGCCGGGACTAGATACACCGGGGAGCTGTTTTTT. The J gene is TRBJ2-2, the V gene TRBV4-1; 8 bases align to TRBD2. V gave up 1 base and J gave up 3 bases; unmatched junction bases: 4. The CDR3 extends over 16 amino acids. Germline-derived CDR1 and CDR2 are MGHRA and YSYEKL.

The chain has TRBV30 and TRBJ1-4; D gene uncertain. From germline, CDR1 is GTSNPN and CDR2 SVGIG (reference sequence). The CDR3 loop spans 13 amino acids. V lost 1 base, J lost 12 bases, and 15 bases lay in between. The CDR3 DNA reads as TGTGCCTGGAGTGGCCAAAGGATGCGGGAACTGTTTTTT. It yields the protein CAWSGQRMRELFF.

This chain joins TRBV5-8 and TRBJ2-6; TRBD1 agrees at 12 bases. The CDR3 consists of 18 residues. V was pared by 2 bases and J by 3 bases, with 6 bases of the junction left unmatched. Germline CDR1 reads SGHTS; CDR2 reads YDEGEE. CDR3 DNA: TGTGCCAGCAGCTTCCGGGACAGGGGGCTTAGTGGGGCCAACGTCCTGACTTTC. Protein sequence: CASSFRDRGLSGANVLTF.

This chain connects TRBV27 to TRBJ2-7; TRBD2 aligns across 8 bases. Trimming removed 3 bases from V and 1 base from J; junction bases left unmatched: 2. The germline V gene has CDR1 MNHEY and CDR2 SMNVEV (reference sequence). The CDR3 runs to 14 residues. The DNA for the CDR3 is TGTGCCAGCAGTTTCGGGACTAGGTCCTACGAGCAGTACTTC. Translating it yields CASSFGTRSYEQYF.

The chain combines TRBV2 with TRBJ2-1; 8 bases match TRBD2. CDR1 is SNHLY and CDR2 is FYNNEI in the germline V gene. The junction had 15 bases not matched to a gene; V was cut back by 8 bases and J by 6 bases. The CDR3 extends over 16 amino acids. CDR3 nucleotide sequence: TGTGCCAGCTCCGTGTGGGGAGCGGGAGCATTCAATGAGCAGTTCTTC. Translation gives CASSVWGAGAFNEQFF.

The chain carries TRBV5-1 and TRBJ1-2, with a tentative D call TRBD1 (5 bases). Germline assignment: CDR1 SGHRS and CDR2 YFSETQ. With 4 bases removed from V and 6 bases from J, the gap between germline ends came to 16 bases. The CDR3 covers 14 residues. CDR3 in amino acids: CASSPDSSGDGYTF. The CDR3 DNA reads as TGCGCCAGCAGCCCGGACTCGTCGGGGGATGGCTACACCTTC.

This clone was seen only once. The chain recombines TRBV29-1 with TRBJ2-4; the match to TRBD2 covers 12 bases. Germline assignment: CDR1 SQVTM and CDR2 ANQGSEA. This CDR3 is 15 amino acids long. Trimming removed 4 bases from V and 3 bases from J; junction bases left unmatched: 4. CDR3 sequence (DNA): TGCAGCGTTGCTGGACTAGCGGGAATCAAAAACATTCAGTACTTC. It is translated as CSVAGLAGIKNIQYF. The full variable domain, in which reference TRBV29-1 and TRBJ2-4 provide the parts outside the CDR3, is SAVISQKPSRDICQRGTSLTIQCQVDSQVTMMFWYRQQPGQSLTLIATANQGSEATYESGFVIDKFPISRPNLTFSTLTVSNMSPEDSSIYLCSVAGLAGIKNIQYFGAGTRLSVL.

This clone has only a few counts. The chain couples TRBV6-6 to TRBJ1-5, with 7 nucleotides matching TRBD1. V lost 4 bases to trimming and J lost 0 bases; unmatched junction nucleotides: 6. The germline V gene has CDR1 MNHNY and CDR2 SVGAGI (reference sequence). The CDR3 totals 16 residues. CDR3 sequence: CASSSPGGYSNQPQHF. The CDR3 region has the DNA TGTGCCAGCAGTTCGCCAGGGGGATATAGCAATCAGCCCCAGCATTTT.

This chain connects TRBV10-3 to TRBJ2-2, with D possibly TRBD2 on 6 matching bases. Trimming pared 3 bases from V and 5 bases from J, leaving 7 bases between. CDR1 ENHRY and CDR2 SYGVKD come from the germline V gene. The CDR3 is 13 amino acids. CDR3 loop: CAISERETGELFF. CDR3 DNA sequence: TGTGCCATCAGTGAACGGGAGACCGGGGAGCTGTTTTTT.

This chain links TRBV5-6 with TRBJ2-7; D is possibly TRBD2 (6 bases). The CDR3 loop spans 14 amino acids. From germline, CDR1 is SGHDT and CDR2 YYEEEE. The V end lost 4 bases, the J end lost 4 bases, and 15 bases lay between the germline ends. In nucleotides, the CDR3 is TGTGCCAGCAGCGAGGGACTGACCAAGTACGAGCAGTACTTC. The encoded protein is CASSEGLTKYEQYF.

The V call is TRBV5-5, the J call TRBJ2-7; 8 bases match TRBD1. In germline, CDR1 is SGHKS, CDR2 YYEKEE (reference sequence). V shed 5 bases, J shed 3 bases, and the junction held 7 bases outside the gene matches. The length of the CDR3 is 14 residues. The CDR3 spells CASRSGGTGYEQYF. CDR3 bases: TGTGCCAGCAGGTCTGGGGGGACAGGCTACGAGCAGTACTTC.

CDR3 region: CASSPSSGVTDTQYF. The CDR3 coding sequence is TGTGCCAGCAGCCCATCTAGCGGGGTCACAGATACGCAGTATTTT. The rearrangement joins TRBV3-1 (or the pseudogene TRBV3-2) to TRBJ2-3; 9 bases agree with TRBD2. Germline V gene lookup returns CDR1 LGHDT and CDR2 YNNKEL (reference sequence). V dropped 4 bases and J dropped 2; count of bases not matched to a gene: 4. The CDR3 runs to 15 residues.

The genes are TRBV9 and TRBJ1-5; D gene unclear. The V gene lost 0 bases and the J gene lost 0 bases, with 7 bases spanning the gap. Germline-derived CDR1 and CDR2 are SGDLS and YYNGEE. The CDR3 runs 15 residues. CDR3 sequence: CASSVDPNSNQPQHF. DNA of the CDR3: TGTGCCAGCAGCGTAGACCCTAATAGCAATCAGCCCCAGCATTTT. Looking up the rest from reference TRBV9 and TRBJ1-5 gives the full variable domain: DSGVTQTPKHLITATGQRVTLRCSPRSGDLSVYWYQQSLDQGLQFLIQYYNGEERAKGNILERFSAQQFPDLHSELNLSSLELGDSALYFCASSVDPNSNQPQHFGDGTRLSIL.

The chain links TRBV27 to TRBJ1-5; a weak D match, TRBD1 (6 bases). Between the trimmed V and J ends, which lost 5 bases and 6 bases, there was a span of 11 bases. The V gene's germline CDR1 is MNHEY and CDR2 SMNVEV (reference sequence). CDR3 length: 13 amino acids. The CDR3 region is CASSQGWGQPQHF. CDR3 coding DNA: TGTGCCAGCAGTCAGGGGTGGGGTCAGCCCCAGCATTTT.

The chain recombines TRBV7-9 with TRBJ2-5; 7 positions agree with TRBD1. Germline values: CDR1 SEHNR, CDR2 FQNEAQ (reference sequence). J was trimmed by 0 bases and V by 6 bases; bases with no gene match: 4. The CDR3 extends over 14 amino acids. CDR3 protein: CASSHDRDQETQYF. The CDR3 DNA sequence: TGTGCCAGCAGTCATGACAGGGACCAAGAGACCCAGTACTTC. Complete variable domain (other parts from reference TRBV7-9 and TRBJ2-5): DTGVSQNPRHKITKRGQNVTFRCDPISEHNRLYWYRQTLGQGPEFLTYFQNEAQLEKSRLLSDRFSAERPKGSFSTLEIQRTEQGDSAMYLCASSHDRDQETQYFGPGTRLLVL.

The J gene is TRBJ2-3, the V gene TRBV19; D gene unclear. Germline lookup yields CDR1 LNHDA and CDR2 SQIVND (reference sequence). The CDR3 length is 15 residues. The V and J ends lost 2 bases and 2 bases respectively, with 11 bases between them. The CDR3 here is CASSILGSNTDTQYF. The CDR3 DNA is TGTGCCAGTAGTATATTGGGCAGTAACACAGATACGCAGTATTTT.

The genes are TRBV30 and TRBJ2-7, with D possibly being TRBD1 (5 bases). This CDR3 is built from 14 residues. V lost 1 base and J lost 2, with 12 bases in between. Looked up from germline, CDR1 is GTSNPN and CDR2 is SVGIG (reference sequence). The CDR3 loop is CAWSALGLPYEQYF. CDR3 DNA: TGTGCCTGGAGTGCTTTGGGGCTTCCCTACGAGCAGTACTTC.